These 26 T cell receptor beta chains were sequenced from one sample in a study of CXCR3-negative and CXCR3-positive naive CD8 T cells. Findings and caveats of the study: CXCR3-positive naive cells carried more hydrophobic TRB CDR3s than CXCR3-negative ones.

The authors made the TRB cDNA libraries by 5' RACE using UMI labels. Reprocessing the 5' RACE reads, TCRdb reports a single entry for every CDR3 protein and omits DNA. In total, the table holds 150,000 to 180,000 distinct CDR3 sequences. Their cognate antigens are unknown. Sequencing was performed on naive CXCR3+ CD8+ T cells from blood. The subset denotes: CD45RO-CCR7+CD27+CD95- naive CD8+ T cells expressing CXCR3 (TNR3+). The receptors originated from a human donor in good health. Some clones in this sample may be carry-over from other donors' samples.

The V call is TRBV21-1, the J call TRBJ2-1; TCRdb picks TRBD2, but there is no DNA to check that call. TRBV21-1 is annotated as a pseudogene. The CDR3 consists of 15 residues. The CDR3 loop reads CASILTSGTYNEQFF.

This chain connects TRBV5-6 to TRBJ2-7; TCRdb designates TRBD2, a call that cannot be tested without DNA. Germline CDR1 and CDR2: SGHDT and YYEEEE. CDR3 length: 15 amino acids. The CDR3 is CASSVSGRASQEQYF.

V and J are TRBV20-1 and TRBJ1-5; checking the TCRdb D call of TRBD1 is not possible without DNA. This CDR3 has 15 amino acids. Germline-derived CDR1 and CDR2 are DFQATT and SNEGSKA (reference sequence). This CDR3 reads CSAFTTGTSNQPQHF.

The rearrangement links TRBV7-6 to TRBJ2-3; no DNA is available, so the TRBD1 call from TCRdb remains unchecked. The CDR3 loop spans 16 amino acids. CDR1 and CDR2 (germline): SGHVS, FNYEAQ. CDR3 sequence: CASSPGWGASSDTQYF.

The chain employs TRBV4-3 and TRBJ2-5; lacking DNA, the TRBD2 call made by TCRdb goes unchecked. Germline V gives CDR1 LGHNA, CDR2 YSLEER. This CDR3 has 17 amino acids. Here the CDR3 reads CASSQDPAGGLQETQYF.

This sequence joins TRBV12-5 and TRBJ2-7; TCRdb outputs TRBD1, but without DNA this stays unchecked. Germline V gene lookup returns CDR1 LGHNT and CDR2 FRNRAP. The CDR3 runs 13 residues. The CDR3 sequence: CASGSPEGYEQYF.

The V and J genes are TRBV28 and TRBJ2-7; the D gene TCRdb calls, TRBD1, cannot be checked with no DNA. CDR1 is MDHEN, CDR2 SYDVKM, per germline. The CDR3 runs to 16 residues. This chain's CDR3 is CASSLDMAGGLDEQYF. The complete variable domain, with remaining parts taken from reference TRBV28 and TRBJ2-7, reads DVKVTQSSRYLVKRTGEKVFLECVQDMDHENMFWYRQDPGLGLRLIYFSYDVKMKEKGDIPEGYSVSREKKERFSLILESASTNQTSMYLCASSLDMAGGLDEQYFGPGTRLTVT.

The chain links TRBV7-6 to TRBJ2-3; TCRdb selects TRBD2, and the lack of DNA leaves this call unchecked. Germline loops: CDR1 SGHVS, CDR2 FNYEAQ. The CDR3 loop spans 15 amino acids. The CDR3 region is CASSLVAGEADTQYF.

This chain connects TRBV3-1 to TRBJ2-1; TCRdb proposes TRBD1, but this gene call is untestable without DNA. CDR1 is LGHDT and CDR2 is YNNKEL in the germline V gene (reference sequence). The CDR3 consists of 14 residues. The CDR3 loop reads CASTSGNPYNEQFF.

V is TRBV21-1 and J is TRBJ2-1; as DNA is missing, the TRBD1 call by TCRdb cannot be tested. TRBV21-1 is designated a pseudogene. The CDR3 has 11 residues. This CDR3 is CASTADSEQFF.

The chain links TRBV3-1 to TRBJ2-7. The CDR3 is 15 residues long. Germline V gene lookup returns CDR1 LGHDT and CDR2 YNNKEL (reference sequence). This CDR3 is CASSQEGGNSYEQYF.

The chain carries TRBV3-1 and TRBJ2-7; TCRdb designates TRBD1, a call that cannot be tested without DNA. Germline-derived CDR1 and CDR2 are LGHDT and YNNKEL (reference sequence). CDR3 length: 14 amino acids. CDR3 in amino acids: CASSQAPQDYEQYF.

This chain joins TRBV4-2 and TRBJ2-2; TCRdb indicates TRBD1, and absent DNA this call remains unverified. Germline V gene data show CDR1 as LGHNA and CDR2 as YNFKEQ. This CDR3 region has 17 residues. CDR3 in amino acids: CASSPTDSGSGSGELFF.

This sequence joins TRBV4-3 and TRBJ2-7; TCRdb reports TRBD2, a call that lacks DNA to check it against. Germline loops: CDR1 LGHNA, CDR2 YSLEER. This CDR3 has 14 amino acids. CDR3 protein: CASSQDPEVSSPYF.

The V gene is TRBV12-3 or TRBV12-4, the J gene TRBJ2-2; the D call of TRBD1 rests on TCRdb alone, since no DNA is present to check it. This CDR3 comprises 14 residues. The CDR3 sequence is CASSSGGNTGELFF.

This sequence joins TRBV27 and TRBJ2-7; TCRdb selects TRBD1, and the lack of DNA leaves this call unchecked. This CDR3 is built from 15 residues. The germline V gene has CDR1 MNHEY and CDR2 SMNVEV (reference sequence). The CDR3 region is CASSLLGGEGSEQYF.

The chain links TRBV19 to TRBJ2-3; TCRdb's D call, TRBD1, is unchecked because there is no DNA. The CDR3 runs 11 residues. Looked up from germline, CDR1 is LNHDA and CDR2 is SQIVND (reference sequence). The CDR3 is CASSPGARQYF.

V usage is TRBV7-2 and J usage is TRBJ2-1; TCRdb gives TRBD1 as the D gene, but with no DNA this cannot be confirmed. The CDR3 loop spans 14 amino acids. Germline V gene lookup returns CDR1 SGHTA and CDR2 FQGNSA. CDR3 sequence: CASSLELGGYEQFF.

This chain links TRBV10-1 with TRBJ2-5. CDR1 is WNHNN and CDR2 is SYGVQD in the germline V gene (reference sequence). The CDR3 has 13 amino acids. CDR3 residues: CASSGNSQETQYF.

The chain uses TRBV5-1 and TRBJ1-1; absent DNA, TCRdb's TRBD1 call cannot be checked. Germline assignment: CDR1 SGHRS and CDR2 YFSETQ. The CDR3 sequence is 12 residues long. CDR3 in amino acids: CASSSERGEAFF.

J is TRBJ2-7 and V is TRBV4-2. This CDR3 is built from 15 residues. Germline values: CDR1 LGHNA, CDR2 YNFKEQ. CDR3 sequence: CASSQELRGAYEQYF.

The chain employs TRBV28 and TRBJ2-7; the TRBD2 assignment by TCRdb is unverifiable without DNA. Germline CDR1 MDHEN, CDR2 SYDVKM. The CDR3 covers 13 residues. This CDR3 reads CASKWTSSYEQYF.

The chain combines TRBV28 with TRBJ2-5; TCRdb's D call, TRBD1, is unchecked because there is no DNA. The CDR3 is 14 amino acids. CDR1 MDHEN and CDR2 SYDVKM come from the germline V gene. Here the CDR3 reads CASSLRGVGETQYF.

The chain joins TRBV2 to TRBJ2-1; TCRdb proposes TRBD1, but this gene call is untestable without DNA. The CDR3 covers 15 residues. Looked up from germline, CDR1 is SNHLY and CDR2 is FYNNEI. The CDR3 spells CASSGGIGTYNEQFF. Together with reference TRBV2 and TRBJ2-1, the CDR3 gives the full variable domain: EPEVTQTPSHQVTQMGQEVILRCVPISNHLYFYWYRQILGQKVEFLVSFYNNEISEKSEIFDDQFSVERPDGSNFTLKIRSTKLEDSAMYFCASSGGIGTYNEQFFGPGTRLTVL.

The chain couples TRBV7-9 to TRBJ1-1; the D call of TRBD1 rests on TCRdb alone, since no DNA is present to check it. From germline, CDR1 is SEHNR and CDR2 FQNEAQ (reference sequence). The CDR3 length is 14 residues. CDR3 sequence: CASSLGFGAGEAFF.

The chain is built from TRBV9 and TRBJ2-1; TCRdb outputs TRBD2, but without DNA this stays unchecked. The CDR3 loop spans 14 amino acids. CDR1 and CDR2 from the germline V gene are SGDLS and YYNGEE. The CDR3 loop is CASSPSGGAQEQFF.